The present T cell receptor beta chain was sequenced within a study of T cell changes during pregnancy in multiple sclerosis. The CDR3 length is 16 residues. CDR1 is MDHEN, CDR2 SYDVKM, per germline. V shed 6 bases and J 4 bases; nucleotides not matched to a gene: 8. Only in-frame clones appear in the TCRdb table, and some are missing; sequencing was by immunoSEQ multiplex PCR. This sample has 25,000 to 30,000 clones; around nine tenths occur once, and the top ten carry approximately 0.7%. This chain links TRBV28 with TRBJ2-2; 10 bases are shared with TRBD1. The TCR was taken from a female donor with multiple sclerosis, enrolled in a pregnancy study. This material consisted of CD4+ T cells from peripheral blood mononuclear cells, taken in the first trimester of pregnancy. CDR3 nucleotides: TGTGCCAGCAGAAGACAGGGGGCGGAGAGCACCGGGGAGCTGTTTTTT. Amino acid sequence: CASRRQGAESTGELFF.